A single sample gave rise to the 10 T cell receptor beta chains below, sequenced in a study of T cells in Graves' hyperthyroidism and ophthalmopathy. RNA transcripts were the template for amplifying TCR beta CDR3 regions. First-round RT-PCR of the TCR CDR3 relied on the HTBI primer set. MiXCR was run by TCRdb on the multiplex PCR reads, yielding one entry per CDR3 protein. The sample consists of roughly 500,000 distinct CDR3 sequences, 40% to 55% of them appearing once. Sequencing was carried out using peripheral blood or thyroid tissue (not recorded which). These receptors all come from an adult woman with Graves' disease, either hyperthyroidism or ophthalmopathy (not recorded which).

The V and J genes are TRBV7-6 and TRBJ1-6; 7 bases agree with TRBD1. The CDR3 contains 17 residues. Germline-derived CDR1 and CDR2 are SGHVS and FNYEAQ. J was trimmed by 5 bases and V by 7 bases; bases with no gene match: 14. This CDR3 is CASTLNPDRADNSPLHF. The CDR3 nucleotides are TGTGCCAGCACCCTAAACCCAGACAGGGCTGATAATTCACCCCTCCACTTT.

This clonotype was recorded at least ten times. This sequence joins TRBV28 and TRBJ1-2; tentatively, D is TRBD1 (5 bases). This CDR3 region has 14 residues. Germline values: CDR1 MDHEN, CDR2 SYDVKM. V shed 8 bases and J shed 4 bases, with 17 bases lying between them. CDR3 in amino acids: CASAGTPSIYGYTF. CDR3 bases: TGTGCCAGCGCCGGGACGCCCAGTATCTATGGCTACACCTTC.

The chain uses TRBV2 and TRBJ2-7; 7 nucleotides match TRBD2. V was clipped by 8 bases and J by 3 bases; unmatched bases: 4. Germline assignment: CDR1 SNHLY and CDR2 FYNNEI. The CDR3 totals 12 residues. CDR3 loop: CASGRELYEQYF. The CDR3 DNA reads TGTGCCAGCGGGCGGGAGCTCTACGAGCAGTACTTC.

The table lists this clonotype with many counts. The rearrangement links TRBV29-1 to TRBJ2-7; perhaps TRBD1 as D (6 bases). The germline V and J ends were trimmed by 6 bases and 2 bases, with 11 bases remaining between them. CDR1 is SQVTM, CDR2 ANQGSEA, per germline. This CDR3 region has 12 residues. The CDR3 DNA reads TGCAGCGTCCTCGACAGGACCTACGAGCAGTACTTC. Translated, it gives CSVLDRTYEQYF.

V usage is TRBV7-6 and J usage is TRBJ2-7, with D possibly being TRBD1 (6 bases). Germline V lookup: CDR1 SGHVS, CDR2 FNYEAQ. This CDR3 comprises 13 residues. Trimming removed 5 bases from V and 7 bases from J, with 15 bases in between. The CDR3 DNA is TGTGCCAGCAGCCGGACAGCTCAGCGGGAGCAGTACTTC. This codes for CASSRTAQREQYF.

This clonotype was seen a handful of times. The chain combines TRBV28 with TRBJ1-5, with TRBD1 as a possible D gene (6 bases). V lost 10 bases to trimming and J lost 10 bases, with 17 bases between them. The CDR3 covers 12 residues. Germline V gene data show CDR1 as MDHEN and CDR2 as SYDVKM. CDR3 sequence: CATRGGGSPQHF. The DNA of the CDR3 is TGTGCCACCAGGGGTGGCGGTTCCCCCCAGCATTTT.

In this sample, this clonotype turned up many times. The chain recombines TRBV11-2 with TRBJ2-7; possibly TRBD1 or TRBD2 for D (5 bases each). Germline-derived CDR1 and CDR2 are SGHAT and FQNNGV. This CDR3 is built from 13 residues. The ends were cut back, 6 bases at V and 6 bases at J, with 15 bases in the middle. The CDR3, as DNA: TGTGCCAGCAGGGGAGTAATAGACAGCGAGCAGTACTTC. Residues: CASRGVIDSEQYF.

About this clonotype itself: As the CDR3 is not closed by the conserved phenylalanine or tryptophan, this likely results from a read error. It is unclear where the CDR3 begins or ends on the DNA, so no DNA is shown, and the CDR3 is as TCRdb lists it. The V call is TRBV20-1, the J call TRBJ2-5; TRBD2, the table's D call, was not compared with the DNA. The germline V gene encodes CDR1 DFQATT and CDR2 SNEGSKA (reference sequence). Counting both end residues, the CDR3 totals 9 amino acids. CDR3 loop: CSASGSSLL.

This clonotype was seen ten or more times. The chain recombines TRBV28 with TRBJ2-7; TRBD2 agrees at 8 bases. The V segment lost 5 bases and the J segment 5 bases; nucleotides outside the gene matches: 5. The germline CDR1 and CDR2 sequences are MDHEN and SYDVKM. The CDR3 totals 13 residues. The CDR3 sequence is CASSQAGANEQYF. The CDR3 nucleotides are TGTGCCAGCAGTCAAGCGGGAGCGAACGAGCAGTACTTC.

This chain links TRBV7-9 with TRBJ2-5, with TRBD1 identical over 9 bases. Germline V gene data show CDR1 as SEHNR and CDR2 as FQNEAQ (reference sequence). V was clipped by 4 bases and J by 0 bases; unmatched bases: 3. CDR3 length: 15 amino acids. Here the CDR3 reads CASSYGQGNQETQYF. CDR3 nucleotides: TGTGCCAGCAGCTACGGACAGGGGAACCAAGAGACCCAGTACTTC.